This TCR beta chain was identified during a study of CD8 T cells in ankylosing spondylitis. Findings and limits, study-wide: A number of the motif variants had already been described in reactive arthritis synovial fluid and blood. Clones tied to disease were said to be significantly enriched in matched ankylosing spondylitis synovial fluid. A TCR beta motif made of eight highly homologous variants seemed typical of ankylosing spondylitis blood.

Germline assignment: CDR1 DFQATT and CDR2 SNEGSKA (reference sequence). CDR3 size: 15 residues. V lost 0 bases and J lost 8, with 17 bases in between. About this clonotype itself: Its specificity is not known.

5'-RACE, quantitative and with molecular barcodes, yielded the TCR beta libraries. TCRdb reprocessed the 5' RACE reads with MiXCR, giving one entry per CDR3 protein. The sample includes 450,000 or so distinct CDR3 sequences, about 25% of them seen just once. The chain carries TRBV20-1 and TRBJ1-3; D may be TRBD1 (5 bases). This receptor was taken from a male donor with ankylosing spondylitis. The sequenced material came from blood, either unsorted or a sorted T cell fraction (not recorded which). CDR3 sequence (DNA): TGCAGTGCTAGAGATTACGGGGGGAGTACGGACACCATATATTTT. It yields the protein CSARDYGGSTDTIYF.